The source of this T cell receptor beta chain is a study of blood T cell repertoires in COVID-19. Trimming left V 4 bases short and J 10 bases short, with 14 bases between. This CDR3 has 13 amino acids. Germline CDR1 SGHTA, CDR2 FQGNSA. The sample holds a few counts of this clone. Assay used: immunoSEQ multiplex PCR; TCRdb lists only in-frame clones, some missing. The sample includes approximately 180,000 clones, around 82% of them seen just once. Sequencing was performed on PBMCs or T cells enriched from blood (not recorded which). The clonotype comes from a woman between 50 and 59 years old with acute COVID-19. The chain employs TRBV7-2 and TRBJ2-1; TRBD1 might be the D (6 bases). Written as DNA, the CDR3 is TGTGCCAGCAGCTCGGACGGACAGCGCGAGCAGTTCTTC. Its translation: CASSSDGQREQFF.